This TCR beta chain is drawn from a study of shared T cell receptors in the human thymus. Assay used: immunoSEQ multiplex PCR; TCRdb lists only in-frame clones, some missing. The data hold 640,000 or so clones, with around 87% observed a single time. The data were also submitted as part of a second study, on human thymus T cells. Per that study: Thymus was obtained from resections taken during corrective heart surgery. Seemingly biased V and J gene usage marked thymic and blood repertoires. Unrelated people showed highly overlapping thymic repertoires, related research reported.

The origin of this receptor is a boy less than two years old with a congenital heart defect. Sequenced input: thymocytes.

CDR3 in amino acids: CASSLSQAAIGNQPQHF. DNA for the CDR3: TGTGCCAGCAGCTTATCACAGGCGGCGATAGGCAATCAGCCCCAGCATTTT. The rearrangement uses TRBV7-8 and TRBJ1-5; D might be TRBD1 (5 bases). V gave up 2 bases and J gave up 2 bases, with 16 bases separating them. Looked up from germline, CDR1 is SGHVS and CDR2 is FQNEAQ. The CDR3 has 17 residues. The full variable domain, rest sourced from reference TRBV7-8 and TRBJ1-5, is GAGVSQSPRYKVAKRGQDVALRCDPISGHVSLFWYQQALGQGPEFLTYFQNEAQLDKSGLPSDRFFAERPEGSVSTLKIQRTQQEDSAVYLCASSLSQAAIGNQPQHFGDGTRLSIL.